This is a list of T cell receptor beta chains from one sample in a study of glioma-infiltrating T cells. TCRdb independently ran MiXCR on the multiplex PCR reads; one entry per CDR3 protein. The profile covers around 190,000 distinct CDR3 sequences, with around 40% appearing a single time and 5.2% taken by the ten largest. What was sequenced was glioma tissue, nonneoplastic brain tissue, or PBMCs (not recorded which). The source of these receptors is a human donor with low-grade glioma or glioblastoma, undergoing nonglioma brain surgery, or in good health (not recorded which). CDR3s include the opening cysteine and the closing phenylalanine or tryptophan. The order of the fields is D gene, J gene, V gene, clone size, CDR3 protein, CDR3 DNA. The D gene is left open where the match is weak. Some rows mark clone size as missing; the rest say once, few, many or name a class of expanded clone.

- TRBJ1-1 TRBV10-2 few CASSENALGASVGTEAFF TGCGCCAGCAGTGAGAACGCTCTTGGGGCTTCGGTAGGCACTGAAGCTTTCTTT
- TRBJ2-7 TRBV12-5 - CASGPGTYLQVYEQYF TGTGCTAGTGGCCCCGGGACTTACCTTCAGGTCTACGAGCAGTACTTC
TRBD2 TRBJ2-7 TRBV28 many CASSGRREAYEQYF TGTGCCAGCAGCGGCCGGCGGGAGGCCTACGAGCAGTACTTC
- TRBJ2-3 TRBV12-3/TRBV12-4 - CASSLATSSQYF TGTGCCAGCAGTCTCGCGACTAGTTCACAGTATTTT
- TRBJ2-1 TRBV18 many CASSPSGREISDEQFF TGTGCCAGCTCACCATCGGGACGGGAGATAAGCGATGAGCAGTTCTTC
- TRBJ2-6 TRBV28 - CASSFAGRFSGANVLTF TGTGCCAGCAGTTTCGCGGGAAGGTTCTCTGGGGCCAACGTCCTGACTTTC
TRBD2 TRBJ2-5 TRBV19 - CASSLYLAEQETQYF TGTGCCAGTAGTCTGTACCTAGCGGAGCAAGAGACCCAGTACTTC
- TRBJ2-3 TRBV3-1 - CASTQVTGREVDTQYF TGTGCCAGCACCCAAGTGACGGGAAGGGAAGTGGATACGCAGTATTTT
TRBD2 TRBJ2-2 TRBV7-8 - CASSPGRGEKTGELFF TGTGCCAGCAGCCCCGGACGGGGGGAGAAGACCGGGGAGCTGTTTTTT
- TRBJ1-3 TRBV3-1 many CATDSGNTIYF TGTGCCACGGACTCTGGAAACACCATATATTTT
TRBD1 TRBJ1-5 TRBV7-3 - CASSPRQGLNQPQHF TGTGCCAGCAGCCCCAGACAGGGATTGAATCAGCCCCAGCATTTT
- TRBJ2-1 TRBV18 few CASSPPFAGIYNEQFF TGTGCCAGCTCACCCCCTTTCGCGGGGATTTACAATGAGCAGTTCTTC
TRBD2 TRBJ2-7 TRBV20-1 many CSADPTSGTGEQYF TGCAGTGCAGACCCGACTAGCGGGACCGGCGAGCAGTACTTC
- TRBJ2-7 TRBV7-2 many CASSLGLAAYEQYF TGTGCCAGCAGCTTAGGGCTGGCGGCCTACGAGCAGTACTTC
TRBD2 TRBJ2-3 TRBV2 - CASLKAGGEDTQYF TGTGCCAGCCTCAAAGCGGGAGGGGAAGATACGCAGTATTTT
TRBD1 TRBJ1-6 TRBV20-1 - CSARGQGANTPLHF TGCAGTGCTAGAGGACAGGGGGCGAATACACCCCTCCACTTT
- TRBJ2-3 TRBV5-6 - CASRVHSKDTQYF TGTGCCAGCAGGGTACATAGCAAAGATACGCAGTATTTT
- TRBJ1-1 TRBV5-1 few CASSAGTHGGEAFF TGCGCCAGCAGCGCGGGGACACACGGCGGCGAAGCTTTCTTT
- TRBJ1-1 TRBV12-3/TRBV12-4 - CASSLAQVDLNTEAFF TGTGCCAGCAGTTTAGCGCAGGTGGATTTGAACACTGAAGCTTTCTTT
TRBD2 TRBJ2-1 TRBV5-1 once CASSYGETSFGNEQFF TGCGCCAGCAGCTACGGCGAGACTAGCTTTGGCAATGAGCAGTTCTTC
- TRBJ2-1 TRBV30 - CAWRGPLGSYNEQFF TGTGCCTGGAGGGGACCCTTGGGGTCCTACAATGAGCAGTTCTTC
- TRBJ2-3 TRBV29-1 - CSASEGGADTQYF TGCAGCGCTTCCGAGGGGGGAGCAGATACGCAGTATTTT
- TRBJ2-6 TRBV2 - CASSDGQAVFKGANVLTF TGTGCCAGCAGTGACGGCCAGGCAGTCTTTAAGGGGGCCAACGTCCTGACTTTC
- TRBJ2-4 TRBV3-1 - CASSQGTALAKNIQYF TGTGCCAGCAGCCAAGGGACAGCCCTAGCCAAAAACATTCAGTACTTC
- TRBJ2-1 TRBV20-1 many CSVARYRDTSPNEQFF TGCAGTGTTGCTAGGTATCGGGATACCTCTCCCAATGAGCAGTTCTTC
- TRBJ2-3 TRBV18 - CAISLTTNTDTQYF TGTGCCATCTCACTCACCACCAACACAGATACGCAGTATTTT
- TRBJ1-1 TRBV7-2 - CASSSQMNTEAFF TGCGCCAGCAGCAGTCAGATGAACACTGAAGCTTTCTTT
- TRBJ1-5 TRBV13 - CASRRGASGNKPQHF TGTGCCAGCAGACGGGGGGCCTCGGGCAATAAGCCCCAGCATTTT
- TRBJ2-6 TRBV20-1 once CSDRSIGAGANVLTF TGCAGTGATAGAAGTATCGGGGCTGGGGCCAACGTCCTGACTTTC
- TRBJ2-1 TRBV5-4 - CASSFDGYEQFF TGTGCCAGCAGCTTTGATGGCTATGAGCAGTTCTTC
- TRBJ2-5 TRBV18 - CASSPSQWDQGTQYF TGTGCCAGCTCGCCGTCTCAGTGGGACCAAGGGACCCAGTACTTC
- TRBJ1-5 TRBV20-1 - CSARDRREHQPKHF TGCAGTGCTAGAGATCGCAGAGAACATCAGCCCAAGCATTTT
- TRBJ2-2 TRBV6-1 - CAISEGTGELFF TGTGCCATCAGTGAGGGGACCGGGGAGCTGTTTTTT
- TRBJ2-7 TRBV25-1 many CASILLSRPYEQYF TGTGCCAGCATTTTGTTGTCCAGGCCCTACGAGCAGTACTTC
TRBD1 TRBJ1-1 TRBV7-2 - CASRRKGANTEALF TGTGCCAGCAGGAGAAAGGGGGCGAACACTGAAGCTCTCTTT
- TRBJ2-5 TRBV2 - CASSEQRSQETKYF TGTGCCAGCAGTGAGCAGAGATCCCAAGAGACCAAGTACTTC
- TRBJ2-5 TRBV20-1 many CSASAQETQYF TGCAGTGCTAGCGCACAAGAGACCCAGTACTTC
- TRBJ2-7 TRBV2 few CASSEAGFPRIYEQYF TGTGCCAGCAGTGAAGCGGGCTTCCCGAGGATTTACGAGCAGTACTTC
TRBD1 TRBJ2-5 TRBV28 many CASSIQQQGKETQYF TGTGCCAGCAGTATACAGCAACAGGGGAAAGAGACCCAGTACTTC
- TRBJ2-5 TRBV28 many CASRRTEQETQYF TGTGCCAGCAGACGCACAGAGCAAGAGACCCAGTACTTC
- TRBJ1-5 TRBV4-2 - CARSLEWTENQPQHF TGTGCCCGCAGCCTCGAATGGACAGAGAATCAGCCCCAGCATTTT
- TRBJ2-7 TRBV6-1 many CASGHSYEQYF TGTGCCAGCGGGCACTCCTACGAGCAGTACTTC
- TRBJ2-5 TRBV6-1 few CASSLGWVRVEETQYF TGTGCCAGCAGTTTGGGGTGGGTTCGAGTTGAAGAGACCCAGTACTTC
- TRBJ2-1 TRBV6-2/TRBV6-3 many CASSYEKGAGHYNEQFF TGTGCCAGCAGTTACGAAAAAGGAGCGGGCCACTACAATGAGCAGTTCTTC
TRBD2 TRBJ2-2 TRBV6-6 many CASSYPGEGGELFF TGTGCCAGCAGTTACCCGGGGGAGGGCGGGGAGCTGTTTTTT
- TRBJ1-1 TRBV19 - CASSPQGLAEAFF TGTGCCAGTAGTCCCCAGGGACTCGCTGAAGCTTTCTTT